The source of this T cell receptor (beta chain) is a study of CD8 T cells in ankylosing spondylitis. Whole-study findings and limits: CD8+ disease-linked clones were present at relatively low frequencies in blood.

The TCR beta libraries were generated through quantitative 5'-RACE incorporating molecular barcodes. TCRdb reanalysed the 5' RACE reads using MiXCR and keeps one entry per CDR3 protein. The sample has some 250,000 distinct CDR3 sequences; roughly 25% are singletons. Trimming left V 6 bases short and J 3 bases short, with 12 bases between. CDR1 and CDR2 from the germline V gene are DFQATT and SNEGSKA (reference sequence). The CDR3 contains 12 residues. This clonotype was observed a few times. As yet, its antigen is unknown. This rearrangement joins TRBV20-1 to TRBJ2-7; possibly TRBD1 or TRBD2 for D (5 bases each). This receptor was taken from a male donor with ankylosing spondylitis or in good health (not recorded which). Sequencing was carried out using blood, either unsorted or a sorted T cell fraction (not recorded which). The CDR3 reads CSAPGTVYEQYF. Written as DNA, the CDR3 is TGCAGTGCCCCCGGGACGGTCTACGAGCAGTACTTC.